This entry lists 10 T cell receptor beta chains sequenced from one sample in a study of T-cell reconstitution after alpha-beta-depleted transplantation in children. This sample's TCRbeta library carried unique molecular identifier barcodes. TCRdb re-called the PCR reads with MiXCR, one entry per CDR3 protein. The table lists about 110,000 distinct CDR3 sequences, 23% of them singletons, with roughly a tenth in the top ten. The source was PBMCs, mostly from graft donor cells, collected 180 days after TCRalphabeta/CD19-depleted stem cell transplant. Every receptor here comes from a male patient aged 2 to 10 who had a stem cell transplant for chronic granulomatous disease, so the T cells may come from the graft donor.

Many counts were recorded for this clonotype. One end of the junction fails to match germline, which may point to a read error. The gene calls are TRBV29-1 and TRBJ2-3; D is possibly TRBD2 (5 bases). CDR3 length: 12 amino acids. Germline-derived CDR1 and CDR2 are SQVTM and ANQGSEA. The CDR3 sequence is CSVQGLVGSPFF. The CDR3 DNA reads TGCAGCGTTCAAGGGTTGGTTGGGAGCCCCTTTTTC.

A few counts support this clonotype. The chain carries TRBV6-4 and TRBJ2-1; D may be TRBD1 or TRBD2 (5 bases each). CDR3 length: 16 residues. Per the germline V gene, CDR1 is MRHNA and CDR2 is SNTAGT. V lost 10 bases and J lost 2, with 21 bases in between. The CDR3: CATSVQMRGPYNEQFF. The DNA for the CDR3 is TGTGCCACCTCCGTTCAGATGAGGGGACCCTACAATGAGCAGTTCTTC.

V is TRBV7-6 and J is TRBJ2-1; 9 nucleotides match TRBD2. CDR3 size: 15 residues. The germline V gene has CDR1 SGHVS and CDR2 FNYEAQ. V dropped 5 bases and J dropped 5; count of bases not matched to a gene: 7. The CDR3 region is CASSTLAGKNNEQFF. The CDR3 coding sequence is TGTGCCAGCAGCACCCTAGCGGGGAAAAACAATGAGCAGTTCTTC.

This clonotype was seen many times. The chain is built from TRBV15 and TRBJ2-1, with TRBD1 matching 8 bases. Germline CDR1 and CDR2: LNHNV and YYDKDF (reference sequence). There are 13 residues in the CDR3. Unmatched junction bases numbered 3, after V lost 6 bases and J lost 5 bases. Here the CDR3 reads CATRGQGHNEQFF. Written as DNA, the CDR3 is TGTGCCACCAGAGGACAGGGACACAATGAGCAGTTCTTC.

CDR3 DNA sequence: TGTGCCAGCAGCTTCCCCCGGGGGGGGGCCTACAATGAGCAGTTCTTC. This encodes CASSFPRGGAYNEQFF. The V and J genes are TRBV7-2 and TRBJ2-1; 8 bases line up with TRBD2. V was clipped by 3 bases and J by 2 bases; unmatched bases: 6. CDR3 size: 16 residues. Germline V gene data show CDR1 as SGHTA and CDR2 as FQGNSA.

Regarding this clonotype: A much larger clone is a single base away; this may be a read error. V gene TRBV7-9 combines with J gene TRBJ2-1; D unresolved. CDR3 length: 14 residues. Trimming shortened V by 8 bases and J by 6 bases, and 17 bases separated the two germline ends. CDR1 and CDR2 (germline): SEHNR, FQNEAQ (reference sequence). In DNA form, the CDR3 reads TGTGCCAGCGGCCTCGGCCTAGTCGTCAATGAGCAGTTCTTC. This gives the protein CASGLGLVVNEQFF. Using reference TRBV7-9 and TRBJ2-1 for the parts outside the CDR3, the full variable domain is DTGVSQNPRHKITKRGQNVTFRCDPISEHNRLYWYRQTLGQGPEFLTYFQNEAQLEKSRLLSDRFSAERPKGSFSTLEIQRTEQGDSAMYLCASGLGLVVNEQFFGPGTRLTVL.

This clonotype was detected many times. This chain uses TRBV11-2 with TRBJ2-1; no definite D call. Germline-derived CDR1 and CDR2 are SGHAT and FQNNGV. Trimming shortened V by 1 base and J by 4 bases, and 5 bases separated the two germline ends. This CDR3 comprises 13 residues. CDR3: CASSLGNYNEQFF. The DNA of the CDR3 is TGTGCCAGCAGCTTAGGAAATTACAATGAGCAGTTCTTC.

This clonotype was seen more than once but under ten times. This chain links TRBV4-1 with TRBJ2-5; 7 bases map to TRBD1. This CDR3 region has 15 residues. Looked up from germline, CDR1 is MGHRA and CDR2 is YSYEKL. Unmatched junction bases numbered 7, after V lost 4 bases and J lost 2 bases. Here the CDR3 reads CASSRGGSLQETQYF. CDR3 nucleotides: TGCGCCAGCAGCCGAGGGGGCAGCCTTCAAGAGACCCAGTACTTC.

This clonotype was seen a few times. The genes are TRBV12-3 or TRBV12-4 and TRBJ2-5, with D unresolved. The CDR3 has 16 residues. V was shortened by 3 bases and J by 5 bases, with 19 bases between the two germline ends. The CDR3 spells CASSFLLEDARETQYF. The CDR3 nucleotides are TGTGCCAGCAGTTTTCTATTAGAAGATGCTCGGGAGACCCAGTACTTC.

This clonotype occurred a few times. The V gene is TRBV12-3 or TRBV12-4, the J gene TRBJ1-3; D gene ambiguous. Trimming took off 2 bases at V and 2 bases at J, with 10 bases between the two ends. The CDR3 is 15 residues long. In DNA form, the CDR3 reads TGTGCCAGCAGTTTATCGCTTAGAGCTGGAAACACCATATATTTT. Its translation: CASSLSLRAGNTIYF.